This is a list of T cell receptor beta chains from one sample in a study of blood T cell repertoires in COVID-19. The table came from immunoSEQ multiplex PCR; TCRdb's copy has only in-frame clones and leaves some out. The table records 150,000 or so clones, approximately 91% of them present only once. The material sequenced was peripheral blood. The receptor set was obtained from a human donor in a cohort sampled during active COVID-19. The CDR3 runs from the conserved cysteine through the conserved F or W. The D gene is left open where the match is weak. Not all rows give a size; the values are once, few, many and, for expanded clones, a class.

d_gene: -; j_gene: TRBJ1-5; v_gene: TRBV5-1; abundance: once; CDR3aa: CASSLEAGAQPQHF; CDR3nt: TGCGCCAGCAGCTTGGAGGCAGGGGCCCAGCCCCAGCATTTT
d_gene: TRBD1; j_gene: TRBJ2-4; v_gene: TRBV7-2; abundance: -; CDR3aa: CASSLGTGVAKNIQYF; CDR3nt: TGTGCCAGCAGCTTAGGCACAGGGGTAGCCAAAAACATTCAGTACTTC
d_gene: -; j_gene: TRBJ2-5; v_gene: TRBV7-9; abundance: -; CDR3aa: CASSFGGVETQYF; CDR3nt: TGTGCCAGCAGCTTCGGTGGAGTGGAGACCCAGTACTTC
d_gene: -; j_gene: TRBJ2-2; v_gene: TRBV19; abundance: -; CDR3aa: CASSNYLEGAGELFF; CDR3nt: TGTGCCAGTAGTAACTACTTAGAAGGGGCCGGGGAGCTGTTTTTT
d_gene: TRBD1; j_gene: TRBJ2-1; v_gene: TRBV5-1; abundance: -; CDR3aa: CASSLKGQGAWEQFF; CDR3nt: TGCGCCAGCAGCTTGAAGGGACAGGGGGCTTGGGAGCAGTTCTTC
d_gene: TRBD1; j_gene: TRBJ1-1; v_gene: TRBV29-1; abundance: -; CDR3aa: CSVLTGTASSFF; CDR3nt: TGCAGCGTCCTGACAGGGACAGCCAGCTCTTTCTTT
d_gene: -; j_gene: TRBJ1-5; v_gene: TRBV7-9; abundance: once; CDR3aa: CASSFDSHNQPQHF; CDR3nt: TGTGCCAGCAGCTTTGACTCTCACAATCAGCCCCAGCATTTT
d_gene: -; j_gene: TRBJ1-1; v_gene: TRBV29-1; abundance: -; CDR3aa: CSVVSGSGNTEAFF; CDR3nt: TGCAGCGTTGTTAGCGGCAGCGGGAACACTGAAGCTTTCTTT
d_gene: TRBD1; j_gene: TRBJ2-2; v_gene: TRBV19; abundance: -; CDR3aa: CASKTGPSTGELFF; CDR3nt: TGTGCCAGTAAGACAGGGCCCAGCACCGGGGAGCTGTTTTTT
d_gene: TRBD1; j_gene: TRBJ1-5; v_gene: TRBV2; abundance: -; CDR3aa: CASSTRQGAGQPQHF; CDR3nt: TGTGCCAGCAGTACACGACAGGGGGCAGGACAGCCCCAGCATTTT
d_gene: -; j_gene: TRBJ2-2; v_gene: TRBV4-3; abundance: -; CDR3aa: CASSQAPGNRGTGELFF; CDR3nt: TGCGCCAGCAGCCAGGCCCCAGGGAATCGTGGCACCGGGGAGCTGTTTTTT
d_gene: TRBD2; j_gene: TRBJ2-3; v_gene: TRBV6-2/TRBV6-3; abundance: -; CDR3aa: CASSYSGETDTQYF; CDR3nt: TGTGCCAGCAGTTATAGCGGGGAAACAGATACGCAGTATTTT
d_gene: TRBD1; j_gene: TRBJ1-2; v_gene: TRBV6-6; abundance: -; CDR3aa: CASQQGAFGYTF; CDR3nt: TGTGCCAGCCAACAGGGGGCGTTTGGCTACACCTTC
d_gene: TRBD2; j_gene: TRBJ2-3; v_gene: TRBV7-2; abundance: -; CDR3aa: CASSPPTSGASTDTQYF; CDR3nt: TGTGCCAGCAGCCCCCCGACTAGCGGGGCTAGCACAGATACGCAGTATTTT
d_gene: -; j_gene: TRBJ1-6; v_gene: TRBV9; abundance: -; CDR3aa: CPSSARGGGGGINSPLHF; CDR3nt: TGTCCCAGCAGCGCGCGGGGCGGGGGCGGAGGGATTAATTCACCCCTCCACTTT
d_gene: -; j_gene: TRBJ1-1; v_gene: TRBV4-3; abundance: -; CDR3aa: CASSRGLGNTEAFF; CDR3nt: TGCGCCAGCAGCCGAGGTCTAGGGAACACTGAAGCTTTCTTT
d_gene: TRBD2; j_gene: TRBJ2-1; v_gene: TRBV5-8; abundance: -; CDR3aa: CASSFIAGDDEQFF; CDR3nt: TGTGCCAGCAGCTTCATAGCGGGAGACGATGAGCAGTTCTTC
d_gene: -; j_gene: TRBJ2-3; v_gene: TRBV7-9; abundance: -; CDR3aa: CASSFTGGAFKADTQYF; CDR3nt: TGTGCCAGCAGCTTCACGGGGGGCGCATTTAAAGCAGATACGCAGTATTTT
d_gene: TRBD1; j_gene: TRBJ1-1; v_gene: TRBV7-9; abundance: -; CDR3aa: CASSTVPGQGENTEAFF; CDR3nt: TGTGCCAGCTCCACAGTCCCGGGACAGGGGGAGAACACTGAAGCTTTCTTT
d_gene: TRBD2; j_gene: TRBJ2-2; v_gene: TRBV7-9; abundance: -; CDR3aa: CASSSARGENTGELFF; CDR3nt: TGTGCCAGCAGCTCAGCCCGGGGGGAGAACACCGGGGAGCTGTTTTTT
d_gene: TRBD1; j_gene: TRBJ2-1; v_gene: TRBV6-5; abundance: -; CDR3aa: CASVGQGARNEQFF; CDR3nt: TGTGCCAGCGTGGGACAGGGGGCTAGAAATGAGCAGTTCTTC
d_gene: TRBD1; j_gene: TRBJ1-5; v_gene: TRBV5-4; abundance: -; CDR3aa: CASSYHRDRGMGNQPQHF; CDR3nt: TGTGCCAGCAGCTATCACCGGGACAGGGGGATGGGCAATCAGCCCCAGCATTTT
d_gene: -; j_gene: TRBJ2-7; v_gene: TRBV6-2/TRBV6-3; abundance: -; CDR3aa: CASSFWTAYEQYF; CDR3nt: TGTGCCAGCAGTTTTTGGACAGCCTACGAGCAGTACTTC
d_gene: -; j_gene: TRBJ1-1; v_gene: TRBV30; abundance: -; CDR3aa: CAWSVQPGRTEAFF; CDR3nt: TGTGCCTGGAGTGTCCAGCCGGGGAGAACTGAAGCTTTCTTT
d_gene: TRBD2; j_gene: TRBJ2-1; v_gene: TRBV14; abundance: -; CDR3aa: CASSQETEREYEQFF; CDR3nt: TGTGCCAGCAGCCAAGAAACGGAGCGGGAGTATGAGCAGTTCTTC
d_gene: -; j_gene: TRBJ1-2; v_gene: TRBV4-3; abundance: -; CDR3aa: CASSQERDIYGYTF; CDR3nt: TGCGCCAGCAGCCAAGAGAGGGACATCTATGGCTACACCTTC
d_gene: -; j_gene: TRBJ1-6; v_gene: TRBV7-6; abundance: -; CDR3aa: CASSLGGNSPLHF; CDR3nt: TGTGCCAGCAGCTTAGGCGGGAATTCACCCCTCCACTTT
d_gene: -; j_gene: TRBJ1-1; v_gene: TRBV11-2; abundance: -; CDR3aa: CASSLGVAVAEAFF; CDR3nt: TGTGCCAGCAGCCTAGGGGTCGCGGTAGCTGAAGCTTTCTTT
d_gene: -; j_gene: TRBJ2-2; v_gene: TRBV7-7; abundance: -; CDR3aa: CASSLAGGYAGELFF; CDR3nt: TGTGCTAGCAGCTTAGCTGGCGGTTACGCCGGGGAGCTGTTTTTT
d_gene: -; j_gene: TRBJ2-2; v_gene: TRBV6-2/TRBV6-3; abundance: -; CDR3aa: CASSYRKGLQLHRELFF; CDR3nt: TGTGCCAGCAGTTACAGGAAGGGACTCCAACTACACAGGGAGCTGTTTTTT
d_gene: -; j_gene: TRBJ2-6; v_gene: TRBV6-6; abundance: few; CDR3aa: CASISYSGANVLTF; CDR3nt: TGTGCCAGCATCTCTTACTCTGGGGCCAACGTCCTGACTTTC
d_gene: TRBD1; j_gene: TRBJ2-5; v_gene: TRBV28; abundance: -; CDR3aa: CASSLPGTGRGKTQYF; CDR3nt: TGTGCCAGCAGTTTACCTGGGACAGGGAGGGGGAAGACCCAGTACTTC
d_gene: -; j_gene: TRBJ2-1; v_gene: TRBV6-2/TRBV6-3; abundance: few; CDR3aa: CASSSTGTRTRLEQFF; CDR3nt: TGTGCCAGCAGTTCCACCGGGACTCGTACGAGACTGGAGCAGTTCTTC
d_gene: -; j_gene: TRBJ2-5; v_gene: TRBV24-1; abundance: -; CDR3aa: CATSDPPGRRGARETQYF; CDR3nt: TGTGCCACCAGTGATCCTCCCGGGAGGAGGGGGGCTCGGGAGACCCAGTACTTC
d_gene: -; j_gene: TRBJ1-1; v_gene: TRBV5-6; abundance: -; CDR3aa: CASSHRARKRNTEAFF; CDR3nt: TGTGCCAGCAGTCACAGGGCCCGGAAAAGGAACACTGAAGCTTTCTTT
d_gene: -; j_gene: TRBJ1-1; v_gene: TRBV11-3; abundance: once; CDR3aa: CASARGQGSDTEAFF; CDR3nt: TGTGCCAGCGCCCGGGGCCAGGGGAGCGACACTGAAGCTTTCTTT
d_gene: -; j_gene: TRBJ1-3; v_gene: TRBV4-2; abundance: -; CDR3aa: CASSQGDYGGNTIYF; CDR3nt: TGTGCCAGCAGCCAAGGGGACTACGGAGGAAACACCATATATTTT
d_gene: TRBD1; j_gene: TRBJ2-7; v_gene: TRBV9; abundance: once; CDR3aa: CASSVRTGSAYEQYF; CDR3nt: TGTGCCAGCAGCGTGCGGACAGGGAGCGCCTACGAGCAGTACTTC
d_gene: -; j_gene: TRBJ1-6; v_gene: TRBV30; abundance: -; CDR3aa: CAWRTGQFESPLHF; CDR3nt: TGTGCCTGGAGAACAGGACAGTTTGAGTCACCCCTCCACTTT
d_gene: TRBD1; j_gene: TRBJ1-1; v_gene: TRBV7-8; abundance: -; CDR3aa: CASSTRQGGNTEAFF; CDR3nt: TGTGCCAGCAGCACCAGACAGGGGGGGAACACTGAAGCTTTCTTT
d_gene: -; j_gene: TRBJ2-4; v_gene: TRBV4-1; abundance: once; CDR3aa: CASSQIGGSKNIQYF; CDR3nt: TGCGCCAGCAGCCAAATAGGAGGCAGTAAAAACATTCAGTACTTC
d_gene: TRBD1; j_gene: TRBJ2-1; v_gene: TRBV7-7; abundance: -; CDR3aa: CASSLNGDSLFF; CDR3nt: TGTGCTAGCAGCTTAAATGGGGACAGTTTGTTCTTC
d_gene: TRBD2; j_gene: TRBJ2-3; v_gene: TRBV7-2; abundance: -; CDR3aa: CASSLGGGGGLPDTQYF; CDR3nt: TGTGCCAGCAGCCTGGGCGGCGGGGGGGGTCTGCCAGATACGCAGTATTTT
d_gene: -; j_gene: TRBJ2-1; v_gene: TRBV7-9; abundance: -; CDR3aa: CASSLKRGASYNEQFF; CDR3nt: TGTGCCAGCAGCTTAAAACGGGGGGCTTCCTACAATGAGCAGTTCTTC
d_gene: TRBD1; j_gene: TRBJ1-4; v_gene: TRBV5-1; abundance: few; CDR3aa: CASSLHGTGDEKLFF; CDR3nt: TGCGCCAGCAGCTTACACGGGACAGGGGACGAAAAACTGTTTTTT
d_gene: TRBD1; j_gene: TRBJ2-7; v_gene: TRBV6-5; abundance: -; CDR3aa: CASSYRDRGYEQYF; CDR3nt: TGTGCCAGCAGTTACAGGGACAGGGGCTACGAGCAGTACTTC
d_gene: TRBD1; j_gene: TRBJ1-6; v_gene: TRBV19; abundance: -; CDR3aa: CASSIVGQLNSPLHF; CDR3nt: TGTGCCAGTAGTATAGTGGGACAGCTAAATTCACCCCTCCACTTT
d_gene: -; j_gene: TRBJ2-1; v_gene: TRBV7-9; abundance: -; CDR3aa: CASSPAFLPSSYNEQFF; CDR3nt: TGTGCCAGCAGCCCCGCGTTTTTACCGAGCTCCTACAATGAGCAGTTCTTC
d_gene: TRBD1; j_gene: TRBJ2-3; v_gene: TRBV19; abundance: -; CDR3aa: CASSNRDRGPSTDTQYF; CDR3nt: TGTGCCAGTAGTAACCGGGACAGGGGACCTAGCACAGATACGCAGTATTTT
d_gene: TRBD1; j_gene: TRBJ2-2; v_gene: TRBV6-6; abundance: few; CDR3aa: CASLAGQDTGELFF; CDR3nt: TGTGCCAGCTTGGCCGGACAGGACACCGGGGAGCTGTTTTTT
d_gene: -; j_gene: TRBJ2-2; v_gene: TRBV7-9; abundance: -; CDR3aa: CASSFSYSTGELFF; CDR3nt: TGTGCCAGCAGCTTTAGCTATAGCACCGGGGAGCTGTTTTTT
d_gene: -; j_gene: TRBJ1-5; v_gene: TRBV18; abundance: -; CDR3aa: CASSPRQDNQPQHF; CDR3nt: TGTGCCAGCTCACCACGGCAGGACAATCAGCCCCAGCATTTT
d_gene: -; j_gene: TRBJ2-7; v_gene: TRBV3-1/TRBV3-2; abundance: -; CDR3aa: CASSPGLQVDEQYF; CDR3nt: TGTGCCAGCAGCCCGGGACTCCAAGTTGACGAGCAGTACTTC
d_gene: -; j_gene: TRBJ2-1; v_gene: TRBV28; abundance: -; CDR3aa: CASKGVEGDNEQFF; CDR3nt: TGTGCCAGCAAGGGGGTCGAGGGAGACAATGAGCAGTTCTTC
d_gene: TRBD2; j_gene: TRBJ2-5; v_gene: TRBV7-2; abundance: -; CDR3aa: CASSPGTSGLSQETQYF; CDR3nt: TGTGCCAGCAGCCCCGGGACTAGCGGGCTGAGCCAAGAGACCCAGTACTTC
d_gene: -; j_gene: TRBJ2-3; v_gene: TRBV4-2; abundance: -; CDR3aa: CASSQDPLTDTQYF; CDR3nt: TGTGCCAGCAGCCAAGACCCTCTCACAGATACGCAGTATTTT
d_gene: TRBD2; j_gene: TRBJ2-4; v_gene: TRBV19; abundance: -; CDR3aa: CASSSRGASGGTIQYF; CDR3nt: TGTGCCAGTAGTAGTCGAGGGGCTAGCGGGGGAACCATTCAGTACTTC
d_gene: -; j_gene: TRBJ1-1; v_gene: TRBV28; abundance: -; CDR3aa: CASSLTGTEAFF; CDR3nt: TGTGCCAGCAGTTTAACAGGCACTGAAGCTTTCTTT
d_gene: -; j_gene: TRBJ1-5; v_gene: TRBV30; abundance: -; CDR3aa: CAWSFSGGSAVRANQPQHF; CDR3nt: TGTGCCTGGAGTTTTTCCGGGGGTTCTGCCGTCCGGGCCAATCAGCCCCAGCATTTT